This entry describes one T cell receptor beta chain. The entry originates in a study of shared T cell receptors in the human thymus. TCRdb's table, derived via immunoSEQ multiplex PCR, lists solely in-frame clones and lacks some. The repertoire holds about 380,000 clones, with 85% to 95% as singletons. Source material: thymocytes. This TCR derives from a human donor.

Here the CDR3 reads CASSLAETGEHEQYF. Here the CDR3 DNA reads TGTGCCAGCAGCTTGGCCGAGACAGGGGAGCACGAGCAGTACTTC. The V gene is TRBV5-8, the J gene TRBJ2-7, with 8 bases that match TRBD1. The CDR3 extends over 15 amino acids. V lost 0 bases and J lost 5; bases outside the gene matches: 7. CDR1 SGHTS and CDR2 YDEGEE come from the germline V gene.